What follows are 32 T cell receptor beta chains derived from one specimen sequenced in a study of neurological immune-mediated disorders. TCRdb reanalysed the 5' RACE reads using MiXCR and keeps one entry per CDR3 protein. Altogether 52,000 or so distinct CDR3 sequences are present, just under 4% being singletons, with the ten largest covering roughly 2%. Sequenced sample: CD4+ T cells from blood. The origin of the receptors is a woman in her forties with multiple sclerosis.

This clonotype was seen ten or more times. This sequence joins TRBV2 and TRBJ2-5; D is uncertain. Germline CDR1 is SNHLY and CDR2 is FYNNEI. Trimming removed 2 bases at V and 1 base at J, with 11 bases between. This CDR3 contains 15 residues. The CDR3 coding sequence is TGTGCCAGCAGTGAAACGCGTCCAACCCAAGAGACCCAGTACTTC. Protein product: CASSETRPTQETQYF.

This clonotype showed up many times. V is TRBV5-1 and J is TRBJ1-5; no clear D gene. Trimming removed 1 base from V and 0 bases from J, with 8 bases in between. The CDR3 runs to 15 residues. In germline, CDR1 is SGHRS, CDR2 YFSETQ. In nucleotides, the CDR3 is TGCGCCAGCAGCTTGATCGCAGGTAGCAATCAGCCCCAGCATTTT. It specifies CASSLIAGSNQPQHF.

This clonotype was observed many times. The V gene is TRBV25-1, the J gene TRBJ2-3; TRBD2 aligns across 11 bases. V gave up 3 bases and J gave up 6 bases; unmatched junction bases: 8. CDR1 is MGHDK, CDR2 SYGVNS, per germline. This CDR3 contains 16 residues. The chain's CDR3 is CASSDLAGGLSDTQYF. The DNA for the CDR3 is TGTGCCAGCAGTGATCTAGCGGGGGGCCTGAGTGATACGCAGTATTTT.

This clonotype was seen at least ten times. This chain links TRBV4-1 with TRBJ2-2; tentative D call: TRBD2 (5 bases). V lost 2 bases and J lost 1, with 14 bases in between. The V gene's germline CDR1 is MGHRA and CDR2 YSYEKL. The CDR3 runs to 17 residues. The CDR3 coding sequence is TGCGCCAGCAGCCAACTAGGACTGCATAAGAACACCGGGGAGCTGTTTTTT. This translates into CASSQLGLHKNTGELFF.

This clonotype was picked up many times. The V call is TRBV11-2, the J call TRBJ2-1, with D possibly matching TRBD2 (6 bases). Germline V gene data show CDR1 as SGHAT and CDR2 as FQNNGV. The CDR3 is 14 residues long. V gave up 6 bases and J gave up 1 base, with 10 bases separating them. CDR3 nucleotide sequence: TGTGCCAGCAGTCACCGGGGGTCCTACAATGAGCAGTTCTTC. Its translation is CASSHRGSYNEQFF.

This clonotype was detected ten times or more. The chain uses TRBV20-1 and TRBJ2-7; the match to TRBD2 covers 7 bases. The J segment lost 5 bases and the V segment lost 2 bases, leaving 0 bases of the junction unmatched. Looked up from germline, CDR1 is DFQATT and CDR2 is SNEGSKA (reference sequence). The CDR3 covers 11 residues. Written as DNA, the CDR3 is TGCAGTGCTAGACTAGCGGACGAGCAGTACTTC. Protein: CSARLADEQYF.

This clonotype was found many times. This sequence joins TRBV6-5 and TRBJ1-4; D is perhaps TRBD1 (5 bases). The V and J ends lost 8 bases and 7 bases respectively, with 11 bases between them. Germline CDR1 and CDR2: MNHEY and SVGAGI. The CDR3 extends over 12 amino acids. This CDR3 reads CASGRVVEKLFF. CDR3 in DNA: TGTGCCAGCGGCAGGGTTGTTGAAAAACTGTTTTTT.

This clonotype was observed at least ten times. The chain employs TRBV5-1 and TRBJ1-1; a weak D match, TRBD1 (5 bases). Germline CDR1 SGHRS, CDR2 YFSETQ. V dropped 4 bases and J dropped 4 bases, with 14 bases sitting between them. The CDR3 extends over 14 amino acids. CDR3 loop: CASSPGAEGTEAFF. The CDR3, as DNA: TGCGCCAGCAGCCCCGGGGCGGAGGGCACTGAAGCTTTCTTT.

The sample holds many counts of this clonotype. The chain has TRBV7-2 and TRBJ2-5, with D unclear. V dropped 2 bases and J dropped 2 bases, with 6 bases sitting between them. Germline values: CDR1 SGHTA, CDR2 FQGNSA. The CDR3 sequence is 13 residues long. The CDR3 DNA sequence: TGTGCCAGCAGCTTAAGTCAGCAAGAGACCCAGTACTTC. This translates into CASSLSQQETQYF.

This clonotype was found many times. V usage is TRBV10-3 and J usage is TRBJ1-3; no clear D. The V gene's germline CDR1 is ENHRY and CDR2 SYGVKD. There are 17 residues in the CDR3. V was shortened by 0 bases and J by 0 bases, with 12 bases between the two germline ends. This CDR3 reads CAISESRMATSGNTIYF. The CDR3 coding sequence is TGTGCCATCAGTGAGTCGCGTATGGCGACCTCTGGAAACACCATATATTTT.

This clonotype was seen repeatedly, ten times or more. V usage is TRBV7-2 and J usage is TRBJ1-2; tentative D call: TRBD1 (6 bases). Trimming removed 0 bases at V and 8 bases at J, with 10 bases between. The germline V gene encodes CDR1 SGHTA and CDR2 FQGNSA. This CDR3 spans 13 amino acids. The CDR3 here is CASSLATQGGYTF. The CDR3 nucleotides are TGTGCCAGCAGCTTAGCAACCCAGGGGGGCTACACCTTC.

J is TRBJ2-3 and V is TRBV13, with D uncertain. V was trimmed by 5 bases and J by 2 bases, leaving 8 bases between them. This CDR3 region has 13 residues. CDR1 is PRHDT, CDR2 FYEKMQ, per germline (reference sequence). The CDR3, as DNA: TGTGCCAGCAGCATCCCCTTCACAGATACGCAGTATTTT. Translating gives CASSIPFTDTQYF.

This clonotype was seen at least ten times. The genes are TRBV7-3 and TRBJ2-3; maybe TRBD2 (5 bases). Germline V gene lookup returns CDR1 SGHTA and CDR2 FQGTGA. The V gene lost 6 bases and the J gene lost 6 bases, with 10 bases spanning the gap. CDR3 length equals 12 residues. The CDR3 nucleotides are TGTGCCAGCAGGGGCCCGGGGGATACGCAGTATTTT. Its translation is CASRGPGDTQYF.

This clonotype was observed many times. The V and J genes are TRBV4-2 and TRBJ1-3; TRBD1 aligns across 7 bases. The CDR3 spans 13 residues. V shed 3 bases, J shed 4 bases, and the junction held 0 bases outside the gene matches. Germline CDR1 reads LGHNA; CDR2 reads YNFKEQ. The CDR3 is CASSQDRGNTIYF. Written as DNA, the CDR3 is TGTGCCAGCAGCCAGGACAGGGGAAACACCATATATTTT.

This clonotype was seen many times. CDR3 in amino acids: CSVAGRGGINEQFF. In nucleotides, the CDR3 is TGCAGCGTTGCCGGTCGGGGGGGCATAAATGAGCAGTTCTTC. This sequence joins TRBV29-1 and TRBJ2-1, with 8 bases that match TRBD2. Germline V gene data show CDR1 as SQVTM and CDR2 as ANQGSEA. The CDR3 is 14 residues long. Trimming removed 4 bases from V and 7 bases from J; junction bases left unmatched: 9.

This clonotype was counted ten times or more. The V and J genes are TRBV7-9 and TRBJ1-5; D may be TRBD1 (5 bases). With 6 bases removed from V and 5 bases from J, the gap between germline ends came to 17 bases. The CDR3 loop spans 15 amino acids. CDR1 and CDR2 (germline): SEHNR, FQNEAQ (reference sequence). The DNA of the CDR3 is TGTGCCAGCAGTCCAGGATCGGGACGAGATCAGCCCCAGCATTTT. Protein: CASSPGSGRDQPQHF.

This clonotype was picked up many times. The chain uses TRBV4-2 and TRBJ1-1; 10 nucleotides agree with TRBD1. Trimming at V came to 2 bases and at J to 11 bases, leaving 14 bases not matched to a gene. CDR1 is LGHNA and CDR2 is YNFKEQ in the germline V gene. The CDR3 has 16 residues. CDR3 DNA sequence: TGTGCCAGCAGCCAATTTTCGGGACAGGGGTCTCTGAACGCTTTCTTT. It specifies CASSQFSGQGSLNAFF.

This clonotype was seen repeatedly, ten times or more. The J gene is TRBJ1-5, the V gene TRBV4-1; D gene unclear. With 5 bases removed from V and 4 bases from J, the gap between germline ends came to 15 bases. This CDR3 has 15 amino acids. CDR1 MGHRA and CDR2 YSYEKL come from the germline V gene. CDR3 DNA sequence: TGCGCCAGCAGCTCAAGGTTCGGGGAAAATCAGCCCCAGCATTTT. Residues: CASSSRFGENQPQHF.

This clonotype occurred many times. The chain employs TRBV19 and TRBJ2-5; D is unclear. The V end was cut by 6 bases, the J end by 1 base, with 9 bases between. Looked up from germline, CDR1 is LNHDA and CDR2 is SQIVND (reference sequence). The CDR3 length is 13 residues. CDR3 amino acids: CASRPESQETQYF. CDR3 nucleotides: TGTGCCAGTAGACCAGAATCCCAAGAGACCCAGTACTTC.

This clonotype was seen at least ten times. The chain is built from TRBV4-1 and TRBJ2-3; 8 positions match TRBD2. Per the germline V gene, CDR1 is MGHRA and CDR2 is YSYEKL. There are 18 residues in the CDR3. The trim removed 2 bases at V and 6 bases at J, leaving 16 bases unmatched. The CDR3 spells CASSQLGGVAGWSDTQYF. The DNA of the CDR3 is TGCGCCAGCAGCCAACTAGGGGGGGTAGCGGGGTGGTCGGATACGCAGTATTTT.

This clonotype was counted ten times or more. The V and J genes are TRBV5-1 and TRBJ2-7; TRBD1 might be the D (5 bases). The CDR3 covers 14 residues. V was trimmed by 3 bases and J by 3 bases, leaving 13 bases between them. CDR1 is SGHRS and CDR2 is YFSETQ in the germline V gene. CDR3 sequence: CASSSIPDSYEQYF. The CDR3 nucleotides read TGCGCCAGCAGCTCCATTCCCGACAGCTACGAGCAGTACTTC.

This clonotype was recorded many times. In nucleotides, the CDR3 is TGTGCCAGCAGCCTCCAAGGGGGCCAAGAGACCCAGTACTTC. Protein: CASSLQGGQETQYF. The chain employs TRBV7-8 and TRBJ2-5; tentative D call: TRBD1 (6 bases). There are 14 residues in the CDR3. The ends were cut back, 5 bases at V and 1 base at J, with 11 bases in the middle. CDR1 is SGHVS, CDR2 FQNEAQ, per germline.

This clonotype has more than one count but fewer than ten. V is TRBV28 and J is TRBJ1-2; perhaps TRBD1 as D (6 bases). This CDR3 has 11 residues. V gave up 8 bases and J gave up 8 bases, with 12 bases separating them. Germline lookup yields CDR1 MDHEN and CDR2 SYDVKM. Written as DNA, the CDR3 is TGTGCCAGCTACCTCCAGGGGGGCTACACCTTC. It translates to CASYLQGGYTF.

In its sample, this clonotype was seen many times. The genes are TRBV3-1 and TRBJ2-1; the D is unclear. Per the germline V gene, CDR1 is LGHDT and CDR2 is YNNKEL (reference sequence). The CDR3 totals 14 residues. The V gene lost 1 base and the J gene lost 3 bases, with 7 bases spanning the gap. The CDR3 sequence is CASSQVGIYNEQFF. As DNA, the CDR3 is TGTGCCAGCAGCCAAGTAGGCATCTACAATGAGCAGTTCTTC.

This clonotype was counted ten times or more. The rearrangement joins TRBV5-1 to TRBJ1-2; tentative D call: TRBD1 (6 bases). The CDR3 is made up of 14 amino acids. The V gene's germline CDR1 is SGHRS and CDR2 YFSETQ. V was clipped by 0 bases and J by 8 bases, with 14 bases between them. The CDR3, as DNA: TGCGCCAGCAGCTTGGCAGGACAGCCAGGAGGCTACACCTTC. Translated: CASSLAGQPGGYTF.

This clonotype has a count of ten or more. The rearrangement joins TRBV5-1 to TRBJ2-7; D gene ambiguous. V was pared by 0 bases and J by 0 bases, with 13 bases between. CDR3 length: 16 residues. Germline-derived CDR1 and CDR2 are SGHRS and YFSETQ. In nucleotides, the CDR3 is TGCGCCAGCAGCTTGGAGATGGGCGATAGCTCCTACGAGCAGTACTTC. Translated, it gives CASSLEMGDSSYEQYF.

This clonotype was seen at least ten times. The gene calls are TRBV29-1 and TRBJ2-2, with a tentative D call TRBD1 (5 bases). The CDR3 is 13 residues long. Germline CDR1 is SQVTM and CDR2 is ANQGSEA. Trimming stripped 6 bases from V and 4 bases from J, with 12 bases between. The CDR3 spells CSVGRATTGELFF. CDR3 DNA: TGCAGCGTAGGCAGGGCCACCACCGGGGAGCTGTTTTTT.

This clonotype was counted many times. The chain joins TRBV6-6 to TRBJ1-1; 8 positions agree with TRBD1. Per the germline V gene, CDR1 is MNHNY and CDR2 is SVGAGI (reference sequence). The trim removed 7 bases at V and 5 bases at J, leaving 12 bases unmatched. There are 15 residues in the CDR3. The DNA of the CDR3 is TGTGCCAGCAACTCACCCCAGGACAGGGTTACTGAAGCTTTCTTT. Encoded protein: CASNSPQDRVTEAFF.

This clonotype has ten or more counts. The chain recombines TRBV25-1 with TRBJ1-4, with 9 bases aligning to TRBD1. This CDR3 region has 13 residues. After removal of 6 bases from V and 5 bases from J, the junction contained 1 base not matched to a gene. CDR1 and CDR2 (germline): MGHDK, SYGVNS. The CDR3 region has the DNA TGTGCCAGCAGCGGGACAGGGAATGAAAAACTGTTTTTT. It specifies CASSGTGNEKLFF.

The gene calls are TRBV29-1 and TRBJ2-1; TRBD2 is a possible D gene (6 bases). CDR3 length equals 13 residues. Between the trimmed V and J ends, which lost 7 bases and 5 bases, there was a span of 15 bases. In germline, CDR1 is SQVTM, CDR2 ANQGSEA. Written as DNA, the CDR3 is TGCAGCGGGGACCGGGACTTGAACAATGAGCAGTTCTTC. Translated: CSGDRDLNNEQFF.

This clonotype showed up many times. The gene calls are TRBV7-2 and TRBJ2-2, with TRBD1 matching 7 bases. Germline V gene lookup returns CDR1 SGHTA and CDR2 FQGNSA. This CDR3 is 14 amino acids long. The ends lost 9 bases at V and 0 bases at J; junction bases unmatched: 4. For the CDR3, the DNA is TGTGCCAGGGGCGGACAGGCGAACACCGGGGAGCTGTTTTTT. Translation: CARGGQANTGELFF.

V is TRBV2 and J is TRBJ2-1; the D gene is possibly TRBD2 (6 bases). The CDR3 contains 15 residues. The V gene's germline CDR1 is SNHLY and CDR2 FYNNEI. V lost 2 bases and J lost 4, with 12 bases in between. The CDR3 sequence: CASSERGAGYNEQFF. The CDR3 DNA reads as TGTGCCAGCAGTGAACGCGGGGCGGGGTACAATGAGCAGTTCTTC.